These 11 T cell receptor beta chains share one sample of origin, sequenced in a study of T cell responses to AZD1222 COVID-19 vaccine. The repertoire was sequenced with immunoSEQ multiplex PCR; TCRdb's copy has only in-frame clones and lacks some. This repertoire comprises about 140,000 clones; its ten largest clones make up roughly 2%. Sequences were obtained from peripheral blood. The receptors shown here come from an adult in good health.

The chain links TRBV5-1 to TRBJ2-1; D may be TRBD2 (5 bases). Germline V gene data show CDR1 as SGHRS and CDR2 as YFSETQ. The V and J ends lost 3 bases and 7 bases respectively, with 17 bases between them. This CDR3 region has 15 residues. The chain's CDR3 is CASSSNAGGGNEQFF. Written as DNA, the CDR3 is TGCGCCAGCAGCTCAAACGCCGGTGGCGGGAATGAGCAGTTCTTC.

J is TRBJ1-2 and V is TRBV3-1 (or the pseudogene TRBV3-2); tentatively, D is TRBD1 (6 bases). The germline V gene encodes CDR1 LGHDT and CDR2 YNNKEL (reference sequence). The CDR3 totals 15 residues. The V gene lost 4 bases and the J gene lost 2 bases, with 14 bases spanning the gap. The CDR3 DNA is TGTGCCAGCAGCCTATTATCGACAGGAAACTATGGCTACACCTTC. Translation gives CASSLLSTGNYGYTF.

V and J are TRBV6-5 and TRBJ1-1; D remains ambiguous. This CDR3 is 13 amino acids long. V was shortened by 6 bases and J by 5 bases, with 13 bases between the two germline ends. CDR1 and CDR2 (germline): MNHEY, SVGAGI. For the CDR3, the DNA is TGTGCCAGCAGCGCCGCCTTAAGGACTGAAGCTTTCTTT. This gives the protein CASSAALRTEAFF.

The chain is built from TRBV3-1 (or the pseudogene TRBV3-2) and TRBJ2-6; no clear D gene. This CDR3 comprises 19 residues. Trimming pared 2 bases from V and 4 bases from J, leaving 21 bases between. Germline assignment: CDR1 LGHDT and CDR2 YNNKEL (reference sequence). The CDR3 DNA reads TGTGCCAGCAGCCAATGGTCGGTCAGGAGAGATTCCGGGGCCAACGTCCTGACTTTC. It yields the protein CASSQWSVRRDSGANVLTF.

The chain has TRBV19 and TRBJ1-4; 9 positions match TRBD1. Losses at the gene ends were 4 bases for V and 7 bases for J; bases not matched to a gene: 7. This CDR3 is 15 amino acids long. Germline CDR1 and CDR2: LNHDA and SQIVND (reference sequence). The CDR3 nucleotides are TGTGCCAGTAGTAGGGACCGACAGGGGGTTGAAAAACTGTTTTTT. Its protein is CASSRDRQGVEKLFF. The full variable domain, rest sourced from reference TRBV19 and TRBJ1-4, is DGGITQSPKYLFRKEGQNVTLSCEQNLNHDAMYWYRQDPGQGLRLIYYSQIVNDFQKGDIAEGYSVSREKKESFPLTVTSAQKNPTAFYLCASSRDRQGVEKLFFGSGTQLSVL.

The rearrangement links TRBV3-1 (or the pseudogene TRBV3-2) to TRBJ2-5; 7 bases map to TRBD1. V gave up 3 bases and J gave up 7 bases; unmatched junction bases: 11. Germline assignment: CDR1 LGHDT and CDR2 YNNKEL (reference sequence). This CDR3 is built from 15 residues. CDR3 loop: CASSQHGTAGGTQYF. DNA of the CDR3: TGTGCCAGCAGCCAGCACGGGACAGCAGGTGGGACCCAGTACTTC.

The V call is TRBV7-2, the J call TRBJ1-5, with a weak D call TRBD1 (5 bases). CDR1 and CDR2 from the germline V gene are SGHTA and FQGNSA. Trimming shortened V by 5 bases and J by 3 bases, and 11 bases separated the two germline ends. This CDR3 comprises 14 residues. The CDR3 is CASSTDSSNQPQHF. In nucleotides, the CDR3 is TGTGCCAGCAGCACCGACAGCTCCAATCAGCCCCAGCATTTT. The entire variable domain, with the rest obtained from reference TRBV7-2 and TRBJ1-5, is as follows: GAGVSQSPSNKVTEKGKDVELRCDPISGHTALYWYRQSLGQGLEFLIYFQGNSAPDKSGLPSDRFSAERTGGSVSTLTIQRTQQEDSAVYLCASSTDSSNQPQHFGDGTRLSIL.

The genes are TRBV5-4 and TRBJ2-2; D gene uncertain. V was pared by 1 base and J by 5 bases, with 6 bases between. The V gene's germline CDR1 is SGHNT and CDR2 YYREEE (reference sequence). The CDR3 has 13 amino acids. The CDR3 is CASSLSGTGELFF. The CDR3 nucleotides read TGTGCCAGCAGCTTGTCCGGGACCGGGGAGCTGTTTTTT.

Of note for this clone: The sample holds other DNA sequences that translate to the same CDR3. J is TRBJ1-6 and V is TRBV15; D may be TRBD1 (5 bases). Trimming left V 3 bases short and J 7 bases short, with 7 bases between. Germline V gene lookup returns CDR1 LNHNV and CDR2 YYDKDF (reference sequence). This CDR3 region has 13 residues. Written as DNA, the CDR3 is TGTGCCACCAGCAGGGACAAAAATTCACCCCTCCACTTT. Residues: CATSRDKNSPLHF.

V is TRBV5-1 and J is TRBJ1-2; D may be TRBD1 (6 bases). Germline CDR1 and CDR2: SGHRS and YFSETQ. CDR3 length: 15 residues. Trimming left V 3 bases short and J 0 bases short, with 12 bases between. The CDR3 region has the DNA TGCGCCAGCAGCTCCGGGGGCTCAGCTAACTATGGCTACACCTTC. Amino acid sequence: CASSSGGSANYGYTF.

The CDR3 protein is CASSLGISGNTIYF. CDR3 nucleotide sequence: TGTGCCAGCTCCCTAGGGATCTCTGGAAACACCATATATTTT. The chain links TRBV18 to TRBJ1-3; no reliable D call. The CDR3 has 14 residues. The ends were cut back, 6 bases at V and 0 bases at J, with 9 bases in the middle. CDR1 and CDR2 from the germline V gene are KGHSH and LQKENI.